This TCR beta chain was sequenced in a study of blood T cell repertoires in COVID-19. Whole-study context: Donors in the United States, Italy and Spain gave samples during acute or convalescent COVID-19. Sources were T cells, B-cell-depleted T cells, or PBMCs; the material itself was cDNA or gDNA.

This clone was seen a few times. V lost 10 bases to trimming and J lost 2 bases; unmatched junction nucleotides: 11. Per the germline V gene, CDR1 is MDHEN and CDR2 is SYDVKM. The CDR3 sequence is 14 residues long. Study members were between about 18 and 90 years old and lived in roughly 24 US regions. Authors' processing steps: Estimation of nucleated cell counts relied on the amplification of reference gene primers. Profiling relied on immunoSEQ multiplex PCR, and the TCRdb table lists in-frame clones only, not all of them. For V, J and clone size, that table is used; D and trimming come from the DNA. The profile shows under 250,000 clones, around 84% of them singletons.

V gene TRBV28 combines with J gene TRBJ2-7; 7 positions match TRBD2. The source is a man in his forties who had recovered from COVID-19. The sequencing sample was made of PBMCs or T cells enriched from blood (not recorded which). DNA for the CDR3: TGTGCCATCAAGGAATCGGGGGGTACCTACGAGCAGTACTTC. As protein: CAIKESGGTYEQYF.